This TCR beta chain was retrieved from a study of blood T cell repertoires in COVID-19. As for the study in general: There were acute and convalescent COVID-19 samples, and they came from the United States, Italy and Spain. PBMCs, B-cell-depleted T cells, or T cells provided the cDNA or gDNA that made up the material.

V was clipped by 9 bases and J by 5 bases, with 11 bases between them. This CDR3 region has 12 residues. Germline V gene sequence: CDR1 LNHDA, CDR2 SQIVND (reference sequence). In the authors' workflow: Reference gene primer amplification yielded estimated nucleated cell counts. Only in-frame clones appear in the TCRdb table, and some are missing; sequencing was by immunoSEQ multiplex PCR. V and J calls plus clone size are reproduced from that table; the DNA served to infer D and trimming. The sample lists roughly 160,000 clones; around 80% were seen once. The rearrangement uses TRBV19 and TRBJ1-5; D remains unclear. The sequence came from a woman aged 55-75 years with acute or convalescent COVID-19. Sequencing was carried out using peripheral blood. The DNA for the CDR3 is TGTGCCAGCCAACTCCCTTATCAGCCCCAGCATTTT. Its translation is CASQLPYQPQHF.